This TCR beta chain comes out of a study of blood T cell repertoires in COVID-19. Seattle enrolled patients during active infection and tracked them longitudinally. TCRdb keeps only in-frame clones here, not all; method: immunoSEQ multiplex PCR. The sample holds some 270,000 clones, approximately 85% seen once. Germline lookup yields CDR1 MDHEN and CDR2 SYDVKM. The CDR3 is 16 amino acids. Between the trimmed V and J ends, which lost 6 bases and 2 bases, there was a span of 19 bases. This TCR derives from an elderly woman with COVID-19, enrolled during active disease. The chain uses TRBV28 and TRBJ1-1; no firm D call. The sequencing input was peripheral blood. CDR3 DNA sequence: TGTGCCAGCAGGGGCGCTCGGGGTTTTTTTAACACTGAAGCTTTCTTT. It specifies CASRGARGFFNTEAFF.